Given below is one T cell receptor beta chain in context. Its antigen is unidentified. Some clones are missing from TCRdb's copy, which holds only in-frame ones; the method was immunoSEQ multiplex PCR. This table holds nearly 1,000,000 clones, more than 75% found once. This entry is derived from a study of shared clonotypes between healthy human individuals. Study-level results: Of the naive CD4 clonotypes, roughly 5.5% were shared across a few donors. Relative to clonotypes present in all four donors, those not shared had lower generation probabilities.

Trimming pared 6 bases from V and 5 bases from J, leaving 11 bases between. The CDR3 loop spans 14 amino acids. The germline V gene has CDR1 MRHNA and CDR2 SNTAGT. The authors divided CD4+ cells into CD45RA+ naive and CD45RA-negative memory subsets. The material sequenced was memory CD4+ T cells sorted from blood. Documented subset: CD45RA-negative fraction. This receptor was identified in a man aged 18 to 29 in good health. The chain carries TRBV6-4 and TRBJ1-6; D possibly corresponds to TRBD1 (5 bases). In DNA form, the CDR3 reads TGTGCCAGCAGATTCGCAGGGAATAATTCACCCCTCCACTTT. It yields the protein CASRFAGNNSPLHF.